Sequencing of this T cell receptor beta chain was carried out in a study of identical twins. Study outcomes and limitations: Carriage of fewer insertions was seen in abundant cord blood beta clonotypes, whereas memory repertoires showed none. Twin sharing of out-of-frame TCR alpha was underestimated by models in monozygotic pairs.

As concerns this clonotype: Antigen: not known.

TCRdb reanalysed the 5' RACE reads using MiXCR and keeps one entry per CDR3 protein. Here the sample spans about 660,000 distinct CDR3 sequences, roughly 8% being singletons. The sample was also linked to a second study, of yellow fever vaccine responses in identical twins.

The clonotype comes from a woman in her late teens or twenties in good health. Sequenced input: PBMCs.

The CDR3 reads CASSGLAIEQFF. The CDR3, as DNA: TGTGCCAGCAGCGGACTTGCGATTGAGCAGTTCTTC. The chain links TRBV9 to TRBJ2-1; D unclear. The CDR3 covers 12 residues. Deletions cut 3 bases from V and 9 bases from J, with 10 bases between. Germline loops: CDR1 SGDLS, CDR2 YYNGEE. The entire variable domain, with the rest obtained from reference TRBV9 and TRBJ2-1, is as follows: DSGVTQTPKHLITATGQRVTLRCSPRSGDLSVYWYQQSLDQGLQFLIQYYNGEERAKGNILERFSAQQFPDLHSELNLSSLELGDSALYFCASSGLAIEQFFGPGTRLTVL.